Listed here are 19 T cell receptor beta chains from one sample, sequenced in a study of blood T cells in healthy people across ages. A second roughly 7 to 11 cycle PCR used barcoded and J-beta primers. One entry per CDR3 protein, called by TCRdb with MiXCR from the 5' RACE reads. The data show around 650,000 distinct CDR3 sequences, about 30% seen once. Sequenced: blood. The receptor source for this set is a woman older than 75 in good health.

This clonotype was seen repeatedly, ten times or more. This chain connects TRBV20-1 to TRBJ2-1, with TRBD2 matching over 13 bases. V trimming: 2 bases; J trimming: 5 bases; junction bases outside the gene matches: 6. Germline loops: CDR1 DFQATT, CDR2 SNEGSKA (reference sequence). The CDR3 is 16 amino acids. DNA of the CDR3: TGCAGTGCTAGACCGGGGACTAGCGGGATCAACAATGAGCAGTTCTTC. Its protein is CSARPGTSGINNEQFF.

This clonotype has more than one count but fewer than ten. J is TRBJ1-6 and V is TRBV7-9; maybe TRBD1 (6 bases). Trimming left V 5 bases short and J 9 bases short, with 23 bases between. Germline CDR1 SEHNR, CDR2 FQNEAQ (reference sequence). The CDR3 has 17 amino acids. CDR3 DNA sequence: TGTGCCAGCAGCCCCCCAGGGGCCCGGGTTGGGGGTTCACCCCTCCACTTT. It yields the protein CASSPPGARVGGSPLHF.

This clonotype was picked up many times. The chain uses TRBV29-1 and TRBJ2-7; the match to TRBD1 covers 7 bases. The germline gives CDR1 SQVTM, CDR2 ANQGSEA. The CDR3 is 15 residues long. V trimming: 6 bases; J trimming: 2 bases; junction bases outside the gene matches: 13. CDR3 protein: CSVYGQEKSTYEQYF. CDR3 bases: TGCAGCGTCTACGGACAGGAAAAATCAACCTACGAGCAGTACTTC.

In this sample, this clonotype turned up many times. The chain couples TRBV5-1 to TRBJ2-7; D is possibly TRBD1 (5 bases). The CDR3 length is 14 residues. Trimming removed 0 bases at V and 5 bases at J, with 12 bases between. Germline CDR1 SGHRS, CDR2 YFSETQ. The CDR3 here is CASSLVAGNNEQYF. Written as DNA, the CDR3 is TGCGCCAGCAGCTTGGTCGCAGGGAACAACGAGCAGTACTTC. The whole variable domain, remainder taken from reference TRBV5-1 and TRBJ2-7, is KAGVTQTPRYLIKTRGQQVTLSCSPISGHRSVSWYQQTPGQGLQFLFEYFSETQRNKGNFPGRFSGRQFSNSRSEMNVSTLELGDSALYLCASSLVAGNNEQYFGPGTRLTVT.

CDR3: CASSRSPSVARETQYF. The CDR3 bases are TGTGCCAGCAGCCGGTCCCCCTCCGTAGCCAGGGAGACCCAGTACTTC. V and J are TRBV7-2 and TRBJ2-4; no reliable D call. The last part of the DNA fits TRBJ2-5 better; the J call may be wrong. The CDR3 contains 16 residues. The germline V gene encodes CDR1 SGHTA and CDR2 FQGNSA.

This clonotype showed up just a few times. This chain links TRBV30 with TRBJ1-5; D remains ambiguous. In germline, CDR1 is GTSNPN, CDR2 SVGIG (reference sequence). CDR3 length: 16 residues. With 2 bases removed from V and 4 bases from J, the gap between germline ends came to 18 bases. The CDR3 sequence: CAWSPPGILGNQPQHF. CDR3 DNA sequence: TGTGCCTGGAGTCCGCCCGGGATTCTGGGGAATCAGCCCCAGCATTTT.

The chain recombines TRBV7-2 with TRBJ2-1; TRBD1 aligns across 7 bases. CDR1 is SGHTA, CDR2 FQGNSA, per germline. This CDR3 contains 14 residues. Trimming at V came to 5 bases and at J to 6 bases, leaving 7 bases not matched to a gene. CDR3 amino acids: CASSNRNRGNEQFF. The DNA of the CDR3 is TGTGCCAGCAGCAACAGAAACAGGGGCAATGAGCAGTTCTTC.

This clonotype appeared a single time. The CDR3 reads CASSLEPNPGNTIYF. DNA of the CDR3: TGTGCCAGCAGCTTGGAACCTAACCCTGGAAACACCATATATTTT. The V call is TRBV5-5, the J call TRBJ1-3; D remains ambiguous. V was cut by 0 bases and J by 2 bases, with 9 bases left in between. The CDR3 length is 15 residues. CDR1 is SGHKS and CDR2 is YYEKEE in the germline V gene (reference sequence). Variable domain in full (rest from reference TRBV5-5 and TRBJ1-3): DAGVTQSPTHLIKTRGQQVTLRCSPISGHKSVSWYQQVLGQGPQFIFQYYEKEERGRGNFPDRFSARQFPNYSSELNVNALLLGDSALYLCASSLEPNPGNTIYFGEGSWLTVV.

The chain combines TRBV5-1 with TRBJ2-5, with a possible D match to TRBD1 (6 bases). Trimming took 5 bases from V and 11 from J, leaving 25 bases between them. This CDR3 has 15 amino acids. CDR1 and CDR2 from the germline V gene are SGHRS and YFSETQ. As DNA, the CDR3 is TGCGCCAGCAGAGCAGGGGCAGGAGACTACGATGAGCAGTACTTC. It translates to CASRAGAGDYDEQYF.

The gene calls are TRBV6-5 and TRBJ2-7; D remains ambiguous. V dropped 7 bases and J dropped 7 bases, with 17 bases sitting between them. This CDR3 has 13 amino acids. Germline V gene lookup returns CDR1 MNHEY and CDR2 SVGAGI. CDR3 DNA: TGTGCCAGCACGCCCCTGGCGCCCGGGGAGCAGTACTTC. Its protein is CASTPLAPGEQYF.

V gene TRBV6-1 combines with J gene TRBJ2-6; no clear D. The V gene's germline CDR1 is MNHNS and CDR2 SASEGT. Trimming removed 6 bases at V and 0 bases at J, with 15 bases between. CDR3 length: 17 amino acids. CDR3 amino acids: CASSPRASVSGANVLTF. CDR3 sequence (DNA): TGTGCCAGCAGCCCAAGGGCTTCCGTCTCTGGGGCCAACGTCCTGACTTTC.

This clonotype was observed at least ten times. DNA for the CDR3: TGTGCTAGTGGTTTGGAGGGGGGCAATCAGCCCCAGCATTTT. Encoded protein: CASGLEGGNQPQHF. The rearrangement links TRBV12-5 to TRBJ1-5; a weak D match, TRBD1 (6 bases). Between the trimmed V and J ends, which lost 1 base and 2 bases, there was a span of 6 bases. Germline V gene lookup returns CDR1 LGHNT and CDR2 FRNRAP. The CDR3 spans 14 residues.

This clonotype was detected ten times or more. The genes are TRBV20-1 and TRBJ2-7, with a weak D call TRBD1 (7 bases). In germline, CDR1 is DFQATT, CDR2 SNEGSKA (reference sequence). The CDR3 consists of 12 residues. CDR3 sequence: CGGRGASYEQYF. The CDR3 region has the DNA TGCGGGGGCAGGGGGGCCTCCTACGAGCAGTACTTC.

This clonotype has a count of ten or more. V and J are TRBV11-2 and TRBJ2-1; D is undetermined. Germline-derived CDR1 and CDR2 are SGHAT and FQNNGV. The CDR3 is 11 amino acids. V lost 5 bases to trimming and J lost 7 bases, with 6 bases between them. This CDR3 is CASSRGNEQFF. The CDR3 region has the DNA TGTGCCAGCAGCCGAGGTAATGAGCAGTTCTTC.

The sample holds a few counts of this clonotype. The chain has TRBV10-3 and TRBJ2-3; 8 bases are shared with TRBD1. Trimming at V came to 3 bases and at J to 11 bases, leaving 16 bases not matched to a gene. CDR1 ENHRY and CDR2 SYGVKD come from the germline V gene. This CDR3 comprises 16 residues. CDR3 region: CAISDPDRVPTGEQYF. The CDR3 bases are TGTGCCATCAGTGACCCGGACAGGGTCCCCACGGGAGAGCAGTATTTT.

Ten or more counts support this clonotype. The chain couples TRBV3-1 to TRBJ2-3; D is perhaps TRBD2 (6 bases). V lost 0 bases and J 5 bases, leaving 12 bases between the germline ends. Germline V lookup: CDR1 LGHDT, CDR2 YNNKEL (reference sequence). There are 15 residues in the CDR3. CDR3 residues: CASSQDRGGEDTQYF. The CDR3 DNA sequence: TGTGCCAGCAGCCAAGATAGGGGCGGGGAAGATACGCAGTATTTT.

This clonotype was detected only a few times. The V call is TRBV20-1, the J call TRBJ1-5; TRBD1 is a possible D gene (5 bases). The CDR3 covers 13 residues. The germline V and J ends were trimmed by 3 bases and 3 bases, with 9 bases remaining between them. Germline CDR1 reads DFQATT; CDR2 reads SNEGSKA (reference sequence). The CDR3 sequence: CSASSGNNQPQHF. DNA of the CDR3: TGCAGTGCTAGTTCAGGGAACAATCAGCCCCAGCATTTT.

This clonotype has ten or more counts. CDR3 in amino acids: CASAETGAYGYTF. CDR3 in DNA: TGTGCCAGCGCTGAGACAGGGGCCTATGGCTACACCTTC. The chain combines TRBV6-1 with TRBJ1-2, with 8 bases matching TRBD1. The CDR3 is 13 residues long. J was trimmed by 4 bases and V by 8 bases; bases with no gene match: 6. Germline assignment: CDR1 MNHNS and CDR2 SASEGT.

This clonotype was detected many times. The J gene is TRBJ1-5, the V gene TRBV29-1, with D maybe TRBD1 (6 bases). This CDR3 region has 13 residues. Germline V gene lookup returns CDR1 SQVTM and CDR2 ANQGSEA. Trimming shortened V by 6 bases and J by 4 bases, and 13 bases separated the two germline ends. CDR3 in amino acids: CSVRSGANQPQHF. CDR3 coding DNA: TGCAGCGTCCGATCAGGGGCGAATCAGCCCCAGCATTTT.